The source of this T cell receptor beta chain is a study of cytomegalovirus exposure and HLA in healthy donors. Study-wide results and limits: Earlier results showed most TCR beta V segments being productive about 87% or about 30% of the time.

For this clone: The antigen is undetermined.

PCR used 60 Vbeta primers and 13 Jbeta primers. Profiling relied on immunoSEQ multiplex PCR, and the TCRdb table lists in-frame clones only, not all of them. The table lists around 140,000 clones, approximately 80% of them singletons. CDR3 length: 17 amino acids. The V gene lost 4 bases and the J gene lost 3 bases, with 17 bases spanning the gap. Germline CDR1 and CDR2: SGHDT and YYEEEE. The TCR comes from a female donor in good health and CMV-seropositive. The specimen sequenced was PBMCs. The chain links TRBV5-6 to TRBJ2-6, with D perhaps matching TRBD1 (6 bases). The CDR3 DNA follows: TGTGCCAGCAGCCCGAAACAGGGACCTTTTGGGGCCAACGTCCTGACTTTC. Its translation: CASSPKQGPFGANVLTF. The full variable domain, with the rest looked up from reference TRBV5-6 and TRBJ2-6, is DAGVTQSPTHLIKTRGQQVTLRCSPKSGHDTVSWYQQALGQGPQFIFQYYEEEERQRGNFPDRFSGHQFPNYSSELNVNALLLGDSALYLCASSPKQGPFGANVLTFGAGSRLTVL.